Following are 21 T cell receptor beta chains from one sample sequenced in a study of T cell clonotyping in hematopoietic cell transplantation. Measured with immunoSEQ multiplex PCR; TCRdb has only the in-frame clones, and not every one. The profile shows roughly 3,000 clones, roughly three quarters of them singletons. The sample consisted of peripheral blood mononuclear cells, taken 180 days after allogeneic stem cell transplant. Receptors were obtained from a male patient over 55 who had an allogeneic stem cell transplant, so T cells may come from the graft donor. Some clones in this sample may be carry-over from other donors' samples.

The rearrangement links TRBV10-3 to TRBJ2-5, with D perhaps matching TRBD2 (6 bases). The CDR3 sequence is 13 residues long. The germline V gene has CDR1 ENHRY and CDR2 SYGVKD. V lost 4 bases, J lost 2 bases, and 8 bases lay in between. The CDR3 loop reads CAISVGGQETQYF. The CDR3 region has the DNA TGTGCCATCAGTGTTGGGGGGCAAGAGACCCAGTACTTC.

The CDR3: CSVAGTGYSGELFF. CDR3 bases: TGCAGCGTTGCCGGGACAGGGTATTCCGGGGAGCTGTTTTTT. The gene calls are TRBV29-1 and TRBJ2-2; 9 bases fit TRBD1. The germline V gene has CDR1 SQVTM and CDR2 ANQGSEA. Unmatched junction bases numbered 6, after V lost 4 bases and J lost 6 bases. The CDR3 is 14 residues long.

This chain joins TRBV5-6 and TRBJ2-3, with 7 nucleotides matching TRBD2. The CDR3 length is 14 residues. V dropped 4 bases and J dropped 4; count of bases not matched to a gene: 6. Germline V lookup: CDR1 SGHDT, CDR2 YYEEEE. The CDR3 DNA is TGTGCCAGCAGCACTACCGCGGGAGCAGATACGCAGTATTTT. The encoded protein is CASSTTAGADTQYF.

This chain uses TRBV6-5 with TRBJ1-5; possible D gene TRBD1, 5 bases. With 5 bases removed from V and 3 bases from J, the gap between germline ends came to 14 bases. Germline lookup yields CDR1 MNHEY and CDR2 SVGAGI. The CDR3 has 15 amino acids. The CDR3 region is CASSATATFNQPQHF. For the CDR3, the DNA is TGTGCCAGCAGTGCGACAGCCACCTTCAATCAGCCCCAGCATTTT.

The rearrangement uses TRBV19 and TRBJ1-2; 7 bases map to TRBD1. CDR1 is LNHDA, CDR2 SQIVND, per germline (reference sequence). The length of the CDR3 is 13 residues. J was trimmed by 6 bases and V by 6 bases; bases with no gene match: 7. CDR3 sequence (DNA): TGTGCCAGTAGCCTGGAAACAGGGGATGGCTACACCTTC. This translates into CASSLETGDGYTF.

In its sample, this clone was seen a few times. The rearrangement links TRBV5-8 to TRBJ1-4, with D tentatively TRBD1 (6 bases). Trimming removed 4 bases from V and 8 bases from J, with 15 bases in between. The CDR3 runs to 14 residues. Germline assignment: CDR1 SGHTS and CDR2 YDEGEE. In nucleotides, the CDR3 is TGTGCCAGCAGCGGCCCAGGGGCCGGGGAAAAACTGTTTTTT. It codes for CASSGPGAGEKLFF.

The chain links TRBV28 to TRBJ1-1; D unresolved. V dropped 5 bases and J dropped 6 bases, with 7 bases sitting between them. CDR3 size: 11 residues. Germline-derived CDR1 and CDR2 are MDHEN and SYDVKM. Here the CDR3 DNA reads TGTGCCAGCAGTCCAAGATCTGAAGCTTTCTTT. Translation gives CASSPRSEAFF.

J is TRBJ2-7 and V is TRBV29-1, with D perhaps assigned TRBD1 or TRBD2 (5 bases each). Germline-derived CDR1 and CDR2 are SQVTM and ANQGSEA. Trimming cost V 2 bases and J 7 bases, with 12 bases left between them. The length of the CDR3 is 12 residues. The DNA for the CDR3 is TGCAGCGTTGAACGGGGCTGGGGAGAGCAGTACTTC. It translates to CSVERGWGEQYF.

The rearrangement links TRBV30 to TRBJ2-7; possibly TRBD1 or TRBD2 for D (5 bases each). The CDR3 spans 14 residues. The V end lost 8 bases, the J end lost 2 bases, and 19 bases lay between the germline ends. CDR1 is GTSNPN, CDR2 SVGIG, per germline (reference sequence). The CDR3 protein is CAGTARDPPYEQYF. As DNA, the CDR3 is TGTGCCGGGACGGCCAGGGACCCCCCCTACGAGCAGTACTTC.

Only one count was recorded for this clone. This chain connects TRBV30 to TRBJ2-3; a possible D gene is TRBD1 (6 bases). Germline CDR1 is GTSNPN and CDR2 is SVGIG (reference sequence). The CDR3 runs 13 residues. Deletions cut 2 bases from V and 3 bases from J, with 9 bases between. The CDR3 DNA sequence: TGTGCCTGGAGTTGGGGGACAACAGATACGCAGTATTTT. It specifies CAWSWGTTDTQYF.

This clone counts as large. The chain employs TRBV2 and TRBJ1-1; D may be TRBD1 (6 bases). CDR1 SNHLY and CDR2 FYNNEI come from the germline V gene. The V end was cut by 5 bases, the J end by 2 bases, with 12 bases between. The CDR3 has 14 amino acids. CDR3 nucleotide sequence: TGTGCCAGCAGTCGGGACACCCAAAACACTGAAGCTTTCTTT. Residues: CASSRDTQNTEAFF.

This clone was counted between two and nine times. The V call is TRBV5-6, the J call TRBJ2-7; tentative D call: TRBD1 (6 bases). Germline V CDR1 and CDR2: SGHDT, YYEEEE. The CDR3 has 13 residues. Trimming removed 0 bases at V and 4 bases at J, with 8 bases between. CDR3 DNA sequence: TGTGCCAGCAGCTTGGGGGGGCGGTACGAGCAGTACTTC. Encoded protein: CASSLGGRYEQYF.

The chain carries TRBV28 and TRBJ2-7; D not resolved. V was trimmed by 1 base and J by 5 bases, leaving 3 bases between them. The CDR3 runs to 11 residues. Germline CDR1 reads MDHEN; CDR2 reads SYDVKM. CDR3 coding DNA: TGTGCCAGCAGTTTATACCACGAGCAGTACTTC. It yields the protein CASSLYHEQYF.

The V call is TRBV30, the J call TRBJ1-1; 7 bases match TRBD1. The V segment lost 2 bases and the J segment 1 base; nucleotides outside the gene matches: 10. CDR1 is GTSNPN and CDR2 is SVGIG in the germline V gene (reference sequence). This CDR3 has 16 residues. The CDR3 sequence is CAWSKGRGNWNTEAFF. In DNA form, the CDR3 reads TGTGCCTGGAGTAAGGGCAGGGGGAATTGGAACACTGAAGCTTTCTTT.

V gene TRBV2 combines with J gene TRBJ1-5; D is perhaps TRBD1 (5 bases). V was shortened by 6 bases and J by 6 bases, with 21 bases between the two germline ends. CDR3 length equals 16 residues. Per the germline V gene, CDR1 is SNHLY and CDR2 is FYNNEI. The CDR3 DNA reads TGTGCCAGCAGATACAGTGTGGAAGGGGCTGGTCAGCCCCAGCATTTT. This translates into CASRYSVEGAGQPQHF. Full variable domain (missing parts from reference TRBV2 and TRBJ1-5): EPEVTQTPSHQVTQMGQEVILRCVPISNHLYFYWYRQILGQKVEFLVSFYNNEISEKSEIFDDQFSVERPDGSNFTLKIRSTKLEDSAMYFCASRYSVEGAGQPQHFGDGTRLSIL.

This chain uses TRBV30 with TRBJ1-5, with TRBD1 as a possible D gene (5 bases). V lost 5 bases and J lost 4, with 15 bases in between. The length of the CDR3 is 14 residues. The germline CDR1 and CDR2 sequences are GTSNPN and SVGIG (reference sequence). The CDR3: CAWQGGPGNQPQHF. As DNA, the CDR3 is TGTGCCTGGCAGGGTGGCCCAGGAAATCAGCCCCAGCATTTT.

V and J are TRBV28 and TRBJ2-5; no reliable D call. The CDR3 is made up of 14 amino acids. Germline V lookup: CDR1 MDHEN, CDR2 SYDVKM. The V end was cut by 5 bases, the J end by 0 bases, with 10 bases between. The DNA for the CDR3 is TGTGCCAGCAGTGCGACTGGGAACCAAGAGACCCAGTACTTC. It codes for CASSATGNQETQYF. The variable domain in full, with the rest retrieved from reference TRBV28 and TRBJ2-5, is DVKVTQSSRYLVKRTGEKVFLECVQDMDHENMFWYRQDPGLGLRLIYFSYDVKMKEKGDIPEGYSVSREKKERFSLILESASTNQTSMYLCASSATGNQETQYFGPGTRLLVL.

This chain connects TRBV29-1 to TRBJ1-5, with 8 bases fitting TRBD1. V lost 4 bases and J lost 1; bases outside the gene matches: 3. CDR1 SQVTM and CDR2 ANQGSEA come from the germline V gene. The CDR3 runs 14 residues. The CDR3 nucleotides read TGCAGCGTTGGGACAGGGACGAGCAATCAGCCCCAGCATTTT. Its translation is CSVGTGTSNQPQHF.

This clone is large in the sample. CDR3 nucleotides: TGTGCCAGCAGCTATTCCGGGACCCCGGGGGAAAAACTGTTTTTT. Protein: CASSYSGTPGEKLFF. The genes are TRBV11-2 and TRBJ1-4; the D gene is possibly TRBD1 (5 bases). Trimming took 4 bases from V and 8 from J, leaving 17 bases between them. This CDR3 comprises 15 residues. Germline V lookup: CDR1 SGHAT, CDR2 FQNNGV.

Concerning this clone itself: The sample contains more than one DNA sequence encoding this CDR3. The V and J genes are TRBV5-8 and TRBJ1-4; D perhaps matches TRBD1 (5 bases). The germline gives CDR1 SGHTS, CDR2 YDEGEE. Trimming removed 5 bases at V and 4 bases at J, with 12 bases between. The CDR3 is 14 residues long. The CDR3 nucleotides read TGTGCCAGCAGTGAGGGACGGAATAATGAAAAACTGTTTTTT. Its translation: CASSEGRNNEKLFF.

The chain links TRBV19 to TRBJ1-1; 9 nucleotides align to TRBD1. Germline CDR1 LNHDA, CDR2 SQIVND (reference sequence). CDR3 size: 15 residues. V shed 0 bases and J 6 bases; nucleotides not matched to a gene: 5. For the CDR3, the DNA is TGTGCCAGTAGTATAGACACAGGGGGCCGACCTGAAGCTTTCTTT. As protein: CASSIDTGGRPEAFF.